This section outlines one T cell receptor beta chain sequence together with its context. This CDR3 contains 15 residues. Germline V gives CDR1 KGHSH, CDR2 LQKENI. Between the trimmed V and J ends, which lost 4 bases and 7 bases, there was a span of 20 bases. The entry originates in a study of control samples from healthy donors and cancer patients. The assay was immunoSEQ multiplex PCR, and TCRdb's table has in-frame clones only and misses some. The sample records more than 75,000 clones, less than 85% being singletons. The sequence derives from a man between 65 and 85 years old with lung cancer. The chain couples TRBV18 to TRBJ2-7; D might be TRBD1 (5 bases). Sequences were obtained from PBMCs. CDR3 DNA sequence: TGTGCCAGCTCACTGGGGCCGGCGTGGGCGAGGGAGCAGTACTTC. Its protein product is CASSLGPAWAREQYF.